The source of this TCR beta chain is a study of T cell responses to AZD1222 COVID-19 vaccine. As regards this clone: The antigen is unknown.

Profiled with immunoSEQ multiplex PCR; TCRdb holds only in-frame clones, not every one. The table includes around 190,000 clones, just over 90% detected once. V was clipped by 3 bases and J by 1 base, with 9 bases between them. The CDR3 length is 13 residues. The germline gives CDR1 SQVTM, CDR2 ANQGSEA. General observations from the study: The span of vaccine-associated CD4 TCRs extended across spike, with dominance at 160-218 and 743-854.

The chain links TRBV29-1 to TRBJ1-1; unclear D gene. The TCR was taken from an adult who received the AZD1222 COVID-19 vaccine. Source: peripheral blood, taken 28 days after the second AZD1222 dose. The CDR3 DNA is TGCAGCGTTGAGGGCAGGCAGAACACTGAAGCTTTCTTT. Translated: CSVEGRQNTEAFF.